The 8 T cell receptor beta chains given below trace back to one sample, sequenced in a study of technical replicates of blood from several donors. Profiling relied on immunoSEQ multiplex PCR, and the TCRdb table lists in-frame clones only, not all of them. The sample has more than 60,000 clones, around 92% seen once; the top ten hold 0.4% to 0.45%. The sample consisted of T cells isolated from PBMCs. These receptors originate from a human donor in good health.

The gene calls are TRBV21-1 and TRBJ2-1; the table calls TRBD2, which could not be checked here. TRBV21-1 is listed as a pseudogene. The CDR3 length is 16 residues. In DNA, the CDR3 is TGTGCCAGCAGCAAAGGACGGGATATTGATGGCAATGAGCAGTTCTTC. Encoded protein: CASSKGRDIDGNEQFF.

The chain combines TRBV10-3 with TRBJ2-5; D may be TRBD2 (5 bases). This CDR3 comprises 12 residues. In germline, CDR1 is ENHRY, CDR2 SYGVKD. V lost 9 bases and J lost 1, with 9 bases in between. Here the CDR3 DNA reads TGTGCCATAGGTCTAGCCCAAGAGACCCAGTACTTC. Encoded protein: CAIGLAQETQYF.

The V call is TRBV10-3, the J call TRBJ2-2; 10 bases are a match to TRBD2. V shed 8 bases, J shed 5 bases, and the junction held 5 bases outside the gene matches. The CDR3 runs to 14 residues. Germline V gene sequence: CDR1 ENHRY, CDR2 SYGVKD. The CDR3 spells CAIGLAGETGELFF. The CDR3 nucleotides are TGTGCCATCGGGCTAGCGGGAGAAACCGGGGAGCTGTTTTTT.

The rearrangement joins TRBV4-3 to TRBJ2-3, with 8 bases fitting TRBD2. Germline V gene lookup returns CDR1 LGHNA and CDR2 YSLEER. The CDR3 loop spans 15 amino acids. The trim removed 2 bases at V and 3 bases at J, leaving 4 bases unmatched. CDR3 nucleotide sequence: TGCGCCAGCAGCCAAAGCGGGAGTCAGACAGATACGCAGTATTTT. It is translated as CASSQSGSQTDTQYF.

CDR3 DNA: TGTGCCAGCAGTGGGGGGGGAAATCAGCCCCAGCATTTT. Translating gives CASSGGGNQPQHF. The chain uses TRBV2 and TRBJ1-5; D may be TRBD1 (5 bases). The CDR3 is 13 residues long. V gave up 4 bases and J gave up 4 bases, with 8 bases separating them. CDR1 and CDR2 (germline): SNHLY, FYNNEI.

This chain joins TRBV15 and TRBJ1-5; no reliable D call. Deletions cut 1 base from V and 5 bases from J, with 12 bases between. CDR1 LNHNV and CDR2 YYDKDF come from the germline V gene (reference sequence). This CDR3 is built from 15 residues. The CDR3 DNA follows: TGTGCCACCAGCAGAGTTTTTAGCGGGGATCAGCCCCAGCATTTT. Its translation: CATSRVFSGDQPQHF. The whole variable domain, filled in from reference TRBV15 and TRBJ1-5, reads DAMVIQNPRYQVTQFGKPVTLSCSQTLNHNVMYWYQQKSSQAPKLLFHYYDKDFNNEADTPDNFQSRRPNTSFCFLDIRSPGLGDTAMYLCATSRVFSGDQPQHFGDGTRLSIL.

The chain is built from TRBV28 and TRBJ2-1; no firm D call. The V end was cut by 4 bases, the J end by 2 bases, with 12 bases between. This CDR3 is built from 15 residues. Germline values: CDR1 MDHEN, CDR2 SYDVKM. The CDR3 DNA reads as TGTGCCAGCAGTTCCAGCGCATTTACCTACAATGAGCAGTTCTTC. Translated, it gives CASSSSAFTYNEQFF.

The V call is TRBV7-9, the J call TRBJ2-3, with 14 nucleotides matching TRBD2. This CDR3 has 18 residues. V shed 4 bases and J 6 bases; nucleotides not matched to a gene: 12. The germline gives CDR1 SEHNR, CDR2 FQNEAQ (reference sequence). Here the CDR3 reads CASSSTPGTSGSRDTQYF. CDR3 coding DNA: TGTGCCAGCAGCTCGACCCCCGGGACTAGCGGGAGTCGGGATACGCAGTATTTT.